A selection of T cell receptor beta chains follows, all from one sample in a study of blood T cell repertoires in COVID-19. Clones were sequenced by immunoSEQ multiplex PCR, and TCRdb holds only the in-frame ones, with some missing. The table records 60,000 or so clones, approximately 89% of them present only once. Specimen: peripheral blood. The source of these receptors is a man in his fifties or sixties with active or convalescent COVID-19. Both conserved end residues are trimmed from each CDR3. Fields, in order: V gene, CDR3 length, clone size, J gene, CDR3 protein. Only part of the rows carry a size: once, few, many, or a class if the clone is expanded.

V gene: TRBV7-9; CDR3 length: 13; clone size: -; J gene: TRBJ2-7; CDR3 protein: ASSSSGGASYEQY
V gene: TRBV27; CDR3 length: 12; clone size: -; J gene: TRBJ2-2; CDR3 protein: ASSRQGNTGELF
V gene: TRBV7-3; CDR3 length: 11; clone size: -; J gene: TRBJ2-5; CDR3 protein: ASSLLAQETQY
V gene: TRBV5-6; CDR3 length: 14; clone size: -; J gene: TRBJ1-2; CDR3 protein: ASSFSSGHWVGGYT
V gene: TRBV14; CDR3 length: 13; clone size: -; J gene: TRBJ1-6; CDR3 protein: ASSQGQGRVSPLH
V gene: TRBV5-1; CDR3 length: 13; clone size: -; J gene: TRBJ2-3; CDR3 protein: ASYRDRGTTDTQY
V gene: TRBV30; CDR3 length: 9; clone size: -; J gene: TRBJ2-3; CDR3 protein: AWRSLDTQY
V gene: TRBV30; CDR3 length: 11; clone size: -; J gene: TRBJ1-6; CDR3 protein: AWRGTGNSPLH
V gene: TRBV6-2/TRBV6-3; CDR3 length: 11; clone size: -; J gene: TRBJ2-3; CDR3 protein: ASSLWEGDTQY
V gene: TRBV4-2; CDR3 length: 11; clone size: once; J gene: TRBJ2-7; CDR3 protein: ASSQDRVAEQY
V gene: TRBV27; CDR3 length: 12; clone size: -; J gene: TRBJ1-3; CDR3 protein: ASRPTGAGNTIY
V gene: TRBV27; CDR3 length: 12; clone size: -; J gene: TRBJ1-1; CDR3 protein: ASSLYSPNTEAF
V gene: TRBV6-2/TRBV6-3; CDR3 length: 11; clone size: -; J gene: TRBJ1-1; CDR3 protein: ASSPTWNTEAF
V gene: TRBV4-2; CDR3 length: 10; clone size: -; J gene: TRBJ2-3; CDR3 protein: ASSQDRDTQY
V gene: TRBV11-3; CDR3 length: 12; clone size: -; J gene: TRBJ2-3; CDR3 protein: ASSFGQGTDTQY
V gene: TRBV5-4; CDR3 length: 12; clone size: -; J gene: TRBJ1-5; CDR3 protein: ASSLDRSNQPQH
V gene: TRBV19; CDR3 length: 14; clone size: -; J gene: TRBJ2-1; CDR3 protein: ASSRTRDIPYNEQF
V gene: TRBV7-3; CDR3 length: 11; clone size: -; J gene: TRBJ2-5; CDR3 protein: ASSSTGGETQY
V gene: TRBV14; CDR3 length: 14; clone size: once; J gene: TRBJ2-3; CDR3 protein: ASSGLAGGITDTQY
V gene: TRBV19; CDR3 length: 12; clone size: -; J gene: TRBJ1-1; CDR3 protein: ASRRQGGNTEAF
V gene: TRBV19; CDR3 length: 11; clone size: -; J gene: TRBJ2-7; CDR3 protein: ASRDRFYYEQY
V gene: TRBV5-1; CDR3 length: 12; clone size: once; J gene: TRBJ2-2; CDR3 protein: ASSLETITGELF
V gene: TRBV11-2; CDR3 length: 11; clone size: -; J gene: TRBJ2-7; CDR3 protein: ASTSQGYGEQY
V gene: TRBV11-2; CDR3 length: 12; clone size: -; J gene: TRBJ1-1; CDR3 protein: ASSLTGDKGEAF
V gene: TRBV7-9; CDR3 length: 15; clone size: few; J gene: TRBJ2-1; CDR3 protein: ASSLGQTGKAYNEQF
V gene: TRBV27; CDR3 length: 11; clone size: -; J gene: TRBJ1-2; CDR3 protein: ASSRTGGYGYT
V gene: TRBV12-3/TRBV12-4; CDR3 length: 10; clone size: few; J gene: TRBJ2-4; CDR3 protein: ASSFRGNIQY
V gene: TRBV2; CDR3 length: 11; clone size: once; J gene: TRBJ1-5; CDR3 protein: ASRRRADQPQH
V gene: TRBV7-9; CDR3 length: 14; clone size: -; J gene: TRBJ2-5; CDR3 protein: ASSFPGLAGQETQY
V gene: TRBV19; CDR3 length: 13; clone size: -; J gene: TRBJ1-3; CDR3 protein: ASTHLDSSGNTIY
V gene: TRBV11-2; CDR3 length: 13; clone size: -; J gene: TRBJ1-4; CDR3 protein: ASTFNAARGEKLF
V gene: TRBV19; CDR3 length: 14; clone size: -; J gene: TRBJ1-4; CDR3 protein: ASSPGGRGQGEKLF
V gene: TRBV5-1; CDR3 length: 13; clone size: few; J gene: TRBJ1-1; CDR3 protein: ASSRERGGDTEAF
V gene: TRBV2; CDR3 length: 13; clone size: -; J gene: TRBJ1-5; CDR3 protein: ASKLGTDSNQPQH
V gene: TRBV2; CDR3 length: 10; clone size: once; J gene: TRBJ2-7; CDR3 protein: ASNKQADEQY
V gene: TRBV20-1; CDR3 length: 9; clone size: -; J gene: TRBJ1-1; CDR3 protein: SASRNTEAF
V gene: TRBV12-3/TRBV12-4; CDR3 length: 11; clone size: -; J gene: TRBJ2-7; CDR3 protein: ASGRQGVYEQY
V gene: TRBV5-1; CDR3 length: 13; clone size: -; J gene: TRBJ1-1; CDR3 protein: ASSPGYTGDTEAF
V gene: TRBV20-1; CDR3 length: 9; clone size: -; J gene: TRBJ1-2; CDR3 protein: SAGGPNGYT
V gene: TRBV11-2; CDR3 length: 12; clone size: -; J gene: TRBJ2-5; CDR3 protein: ASSVQRARETQY
V gene: TRBV7-9; CDR3 length: 12; clone size: -; J gene: TRBJ2-1; CDR3 protein: ASSAMGGYNEQF
V gene: TRBV6-5; CDR3 length: 12; clone size: -; J gene: TRBJ1-1; CDR3 protein: ASSPVGRSTEAF
V gene: TRBV18; CDR3 length: 14; clone size: -; J gene: TRBJ1-1; CDR3 protein: ASSRTAINMNTEAF
V gene: TRBV3-1/TRBV3-2; CDR3 length: 12; clone size: -; J gene: TRBJ2-5; CDR3 protein: ASSHSGRWGTQY
V gene: TRBV7-2; CDR3 length: 12; clone size: -; J gene: TRBJ2-5; CDR3 protein: ASIGLAAGETQY
V gene: TRBV14; CDR3 length: 13; clone size: few; J gene: TRBJ1-1; CDR3 protein: ASSDSLYLSTEAF
V gene: TRBV11-2; CDR3 length: 14; clone size: few; J gene: TRBJ2-2; CDR3 protein: ASSWGVGLNTGELF
V gene: TRBV11-2; CDR3 length: 15; clone size: -; J gene: TRBJ2-2; CDR3 protein: ASSLSVGDRSTGELF
V gene: TRBV7-9; CDR3 length: 12; clone size: -; J gene: TRBJ1-5; CDR3 protein: ASSQAGALQPQH
V gene: TRBV5-1; CDR3 length: 15; clone size: -; J gene: TRBJ2-7; CDR3 protein: ASSLNGQGGPKIQQY
V gene: TRBV4-2; CDR3 length: 12; clone size: -; J gene: TRBJ2-1; CDR3 protein: ASSVGGRYNEQF
V gene: TRBV5-1; CDR3 length: 12; clone size: -; J gene: TRBJ1-1; CDR3 protein: ASRFGGQNTEAF
V gene: TRBV12-3/TRBV12-4; CDR3 length: 9; clone size: -; J gene: TRBJ2-7; CDR3 protein: ASSRTTEQY
V gene: TRBV3-1/TRBV3-2; CDR3 length: 13; clone size: -; J gene: TRBJ1-2; CDR3 protein: ASSQVRPAGYGYT